This passage covers 27 T cell receptor beta chains from one sample sequenced in a study of CD4 T cells in relation to SARS-CoV-2 and coronaviruses. Before the COVID-19 pandemic, during about 2010-2018, CD4+ T cells were taken from unexposed donors. The cells were cultured for about ten days before CD4+ T cells were isolated. The antigens for these receptors are not known. Sequencing used immunoSEQ multiplex PCR; TCRdb keeps in-frame clones, though not all of them. This table has approximately 18,000 clones, 82% appearing once. Sequenced: CD4+ T cells from PBMCs, cultured in vitro. All receptors come from a human donor in good health.

This chain connects TRBV9 to TRBJ1-1, with TRBD1 matching 8 bases. The germline CDR1 and CDR2 sequences are SGDLS and YYNGEE. The CDR3 totals 14 residues. After removal of 2 bases from V and 3 bases from J, the junction contained 3 bases not matched to a gene. The CDR3 sequence: CASSVTGDHTEAFF. CDR3 in DNA: TGTGCCAGCAGCGTGACAGGGGATCACACTGAAGCTTTCTTT.

This clone was detected only a few times. The V gene is TRBV28, the J gene TRBJ1-5, with a tentative D call TRBD1 (5 bases). This CDR3 region has 17 residues. V lost 3 bases to trimming and J lost 6 bases, with 21 bases between them. Per the germline V gene, CDR1 is MDHEN and CDR2 is SYDVKM. CDR3 DNA sequence: TGTGCCAGCAGTTTCCATACAGGAGCCGAATCGGGTCAGCCCCAGCATTTT. Translating gives CASSFHTGAESGQPQHF.

This sequence joins TRBV6-5 and TRBJ1-5, with D hard to call. This CDR3 is built from 15 residues. Trimming removed 5 bases at V and 1 base at J, with 12 bases between. Germline values: CDR1 MNHEY, CDR2 SVGAGI. Here the CDR3 DNA reads TGTGCCAGCAGTACCGAATCGTGGAGCAATCAGCCCCAGCATTTT. Its protein product is CASSTESWSNQPQHF.

J is TRBJ1-1 and V is TRBV28; TRBD1 matches at 10 bases. J lost 9 bases, V lost 4 bases, and 14 bases had no gene match. The CDR3 sequence is 16 residues long. In germline, CDR1 is MDHEN, CDR2 SYDVKM. CDR3 in amino acids: CASSSGSTGQGVKAFF. CDR3 coding DNA: TGTGCCAGCAGTTCCGGATCCACCGGACAGGGGGTAAAAGCTTTCTTT.

The V call is TRBV25-1, the J call TRBJ2-1; TRBD2 matches 13 bases. This CDR3 has 15 amino acids. Germline lookup yields CDR1 MGHDK and CDR2 SYGVNS. The trim removed 7 bases at V and 13 bases at J, leaving 13 bases unmatched. The CDR3 spells CASITWGLAGSLQFF. CDR3 bases: TGTGCCAGCATCACCTGGGGACTAGCGGGATCTTTACAGTTCTTC.

This rearrangement joins TRBV6-4 to TRBJ2-1; D is perhaps TRBD1 (6 bases). Trimming cost V 2 bases and J 9 bases, with 11 bases left between them. CDR3 length equals 13 residues. Germline CDR1 reads MRHNA; CDR2 reads SNTAGT. The CDR3 sequence is CASSDVGASEQFF. The CDR3 nucleotides are TGTGCCAGCAGTGACGTGGGGGCGAGTGAGCAGTTCTTC.

This rearrangement joins TRBV2 to TRBJ2-2, with 8 nucleotides matching TRBD1. Germline-derived CDR1 and CDR2 are SNHLY and FYNNEI. Trimming removed 6 bases from V and 2 bases from J; junction bases left unmatched: 8. CDR3 length: 16 residues. DNA of the CDR3: TGTGCCAGCAGACTACTCGGACAGGGAAACACCGGGGAGCTGTTTTTT. Translating it yields CASRLLGQGNTGELFF. Filled out from reference TRBV2 and TRBJ2-2, the complete variable domain reads EPEVTQTPSHQVTQMGQEVILRCVPISNHLYFYWYRQILGQKVEFLVSFYNNEISEKSEIFDDQFSVERPDGSNFTLKIRSTKLEDSAMYFCASRLLGQGNTGELFFGEGSRLTVL.

This clone has only one observation. The rearrangement uses TRBV5-1 and TRBJ1-2, with 8 bases fitting TRBD1. Per germline, CDR1 SGHRS and CDR2 YFSETQ. V trimming: 3 bases; J trimming: 3 bases; junction bases outside the gene matches: 7. This CDR3 is built from 15 residues. The CDR3: CASSSMTGVDYGYTF. The CDR3 coding sequence is TGCGCCAGCAGCTCTATGACAGGGGTTGACTATGGCTACACCTTC.

This clone has just one count. V and J are TRBV7-9 and TRBJ2-3; TRBD1 is a possible D gene (5 bases). The ends were cut back, 6 bases at V and 8 bases at J, with 12 bases in the middle. Germline V lookup: CDR1 SEHNR, CDR2 FQNEAQ (reference sequence). The CDR3 runs to 12 residues. As DNA, the CDR3 is TGTGCCAGCAGGGAGACAGTCTCTACGCAGTATTTT. Encoded protein: CASRETVSTQYF.

The CDR3 reads CASSYGPGGALTDTQYF. In DNA form, the CDR3 reads TGTGCCAGCAGTTACGGGCCAGGGGGGGCCTTAACAGATACGCAGTATTTT. The chain employs TRBV6-2 or TRBV6-3 and TRBJ2-3, with D perhaps assigned TRBD1 or TRBD2 (7 bases each). The CDR3 contains 17 residues. The germline V gene has CDR1 MNHEY and CDR2 SVGEGT. Trimming shortened V by 2 bases and J by 3 bases, and 18 bases separated the two germline ends.

This clone was counted only a few times. In DNA form, the CDR3 reads TGTGCCATCAGTGATCTCCGGGGGAGAAATGAAAAACTGTTTTTT. This translates into CAISDLRGRNEKLFF. The chain links TRBV10-3 to TRBJ1-4; TRBD1 might be the D (5 bases). Germline V lookup: CDR1 ENHRY, CDR2 SYGVKD. The CDR3 consists of 15 residues. Deletions cut 3 bases from V and 5 bases from J, with 13 bases between.

This clone was seen a handful of times. This chain joins TRBV4-1 and TRBJ1-3; unclear D gene. The V end lost 3 bases, the J end lost 3 bases, and 12 bases lay between the germline ends. From germline, CDR1 is MGHRA and CDR2 YSYEKL. This CDR3 is 15 amino acids long. In nucleotides, the CDR3 is TGCGCCAGCAGCCAGTTAATGGGATTTGGAAACACCATATATTTT. Protein: CASSQLMGFGNTIYF.

The chain couples TRBV18 to TRBJ2-2; D possibly corresponds to TRBD2 (6 bases). Per the germline V gene, CDR1 is KGHSH and CDR2 is LQKENI. Trimming took 3 bases from V and 1 from J, leaving 15 bases between them. The CDR3 spans 17 residues. This CDR3 is CASSPRDAAENTGELFF. In DNA, the CDR3 is TGTGCCAGCTCACCGCGGGATGCAGCGGAGAACACCGGGGAGCTGTTTTTT.

In this sample, this clone turned up once. The V gene is TRBV18, the J gene TRBJ2-2, with TRBD2 matching over 11 bases. V trimming: 3 bases; J trimming: 7 bases; junction bases outside the gene matches: 10. CDR3 length equals 17 residues. In germline, CDR1 is KGHSH, CDR2 LQKENI. The CDR3 reads CASSPSLAGGPGGELFF. In DNA form, the CDR3 reads TGTGCCAGCTCACCCAGCCTAGCGGGAGGACCAGGCGGGGAGCTGTTTTTT.

This clone was seen a single time. This sequence joins TRBV7-8 and TRBJ2-7; D tentatively reads TRBD1 or TRBD2 (6 bases each). The CDR3 has 14 residues. Trimming removed 3 bases from V and 5 bases from J, with 14 bases in between. CDR1 is SGHVS, CDR2 FQNEAQ, per germline. CDR3 DNA sequence: TGTGCCAGCAGCTTGTGGGGGGCGGATAACGAGCAGTACTTC. Translation: CASSLWGADNEQYF.

This rearrangement joins TRBV5-4 to TRBJ2-3, with D perhaps being TRBD1 or TRBD2 (5 bases each). In germline, CDR1 is SGHNT, CDR2 YYREEE (reference sequence). The CDR3 sequence is 16 residues long. V lost 2 bases to trimming and J lost 0 bases, with 13 bases between them. The CDR3 coding sequence is TGTGCCAGCAGCTTACCGGGACGATCTAGCACAGATACGCAGTATTTT. The encoded protein is CASSLPGRSSTDTQYF.

This clone was seen more than once but under ten times. The chain carries TRBV6-5 and TRBJ1-2, with TRBD1 matching 7 bases. The CDR3 is 15 amino acids. The germline CDR1 and CDR2 sequences are MNHEY and SVGAGI. With V trimmed by 1 base and J by 2 bases, 4 bases remained unmatched. CDR3 sequence reads: CASSYLGQSNYGYTF. The CDR3 DNA is TGTGCCAGCAGTTACTTGGGACAGAGCAACTATGGCTACACCTTC.

In its sample, this clone was seen a few times. The chain is built from TRBV10-3 and TRBJ2-2; either TRBD1 or TRBD2 may fit D (5 bases each). This CDR3 spans 14 amino acids. Germline V gene sequence: CDR1 ENHRY, CDR2 SYGVKD. Trimming shortened V by 7 bases and J by 6 bases, and 15 bases separated the two germline ends. The CDR3 nucleotides are TGTGCCATCATGGGGACCCCCCTCCCCGGGGAGCTGTTTTTT. Residues: CAIMGTPLPGELFF.

This clone was recorded only once. The chain combines TRBV10-3 with TRBJ1-2, with D perhaps matching TRBD1 (6 bases). This CDR3 comprises 14 residues. The V and J ends lost 6 bases and 4 bases respectively, with 15 bases between them. Germline lookup yields CDR1 ENHRY and CDR2 SYGVKD. In nucleotides, the CDR3 is TGTGCCATCAGAAGGGACACTATCGGCTATGGCTACACCTTC. Its protein product is CAIRRDTIGYGYTF.

The chain couples TRBV19 to TRBJ2-3, with 9 bases fitting TRBD2. J lost 1 base, V lost 10 bases, and 9 bases had no gene match. CDR1 is LNHDA, CDR2 SQIVND, per germline (reference sequence). The CDR3 totals 15 residues. The CDR3 loop is CATTSWTSGTDTQYF. The CDR3 nucleotides are TGTGCCACCACTAGCTGGACTAGCGGCACAGATACGCAGTATTTT.

This chain connects TRBV6-5 to TRBJ2-1, with TRBD2 as a possible D gene (5 bases). The CDR3 totals 14 residues. V lost 6 bases to trimming and J lost 1 base, with 10 bases between them. Germline V gene lookup returns CDR1 MNHEY and CDR2 SVGAGI. The CDR3 coding sequence is TGTGCCAGCAGCAACGGGGTTTCCTACAATGAGCAGTTCTTC. Its translation: CASSNGVSYNEQFF.

This chain links TRBV9 with TRBJ2-5; perhaps TRBD2 as D (6 bases). CDR3 length equals 15 residues. Trimming took 0 bases from V and 5 from J, leaving 14 bases between them. Germline CDR1 SGDLS, CDR2 YYNGEE. The CDR3 sequence is CASSVGTGRWETQYF. The CDR3 region has the DNA TGTGCCAGCAGCGTAGGAACTGGGAGGTGGGAGACCCAGTACTTC. Filled out from reference TRBV9 and TRBJ2-5, the complete variable domain reads DSGVTQTPKHLITATGQRVTLRCSPRSGDLSVYWYQQSLDQGLQFLIQYYNGEERAKGNILERFSAQQFPDLHSELNLSSLELGDSALYFCASSVGTGRWETQYFGPGTRLLVL.

The chain couples TRBV5-4 to TRBJ2-6, with D maybe TRBD1 (5 bases). V was shortened by 5 bases and J by 0 bases, with 6 bases between the two germline ends. This CDR3 is 14 amino acids long. Germline CDR1 and CDR2: SGHNT and YYREEE (reference sequence). Written as DNA, the CDR3 is TGTGCCAGCAGGACAGACTCTGGGGCCAACGTCCTGACTTTC. It codes for CASRTDSGANVLTF.

The chain joins TRBV30 to TRBJ1-1; tentatively, D is TRBD1 (6 bases). Trimming removed 4 bases at V and 5 bases at J, with 11 bases between. Looked up from germline, CDR1 is GTSNPN and CDR2 is SVGIG (reference sequence). The CDR3 totals 12 residues. The CDR3 nucleotides are TGTGCCTGGATAGGGGGAGGTACTGAAGCTTTCTTT. This codes for CAWIGGGTEAFF.

This chain uses TRBV7-2 with TRBJ1-1, with D uncertain. Per the germline V gene, CDR1 is SGHTA and CDR2 is FQGNSA. With 4 bases removed from V and 3 bases from J, the gap between germline ends came to 15 bases. This CDR3 contains 15 residues. The CDR3 here is CASSSDLGAYTEAFF. CDR3 DNA: TGTGCCAGCAGCTCTGACCTCGGCGCCTACACTGAAGCTTTCTTT.

The V and J genes are TRBV5-1 and TRBJ2-6; 7 nucleotides line up with TRBD1. The V gene end was trimmed by 2 bases and the J gene end by 0 bases; junction bases not matched to a gene: 2. The CDR3 loop spans 16 amino acids. Germline V lookup: CDR1 SGHRS, CDR2 YFSETQ. The CDR3 DNA is TGCGCCAGCAGCTTACAGGGGACCTCTGGGGCCAACGTCCTGACTTTC. It yields the protein CASSLQGTSGANVLTF.

The chain links TRBV28 to TRBJ1-4; a weak D match, TRBD1 (5 bases). V shed 7 bases and J shed 5 bases, with 14 bases lying between them. This CDR3 comprises 14 residues. Germline V gene sequence: CDR1 MDHEN, CDR2 SYDVKM. The CDR3 DNA reads as TGTGCCAGCACGACAGTACTGGAGAATGAAAAACTGTTTTTT. Translated, it gives CASTTVLENEKLFF.